The 22 T cell receptor beta chains below all came from one sample that was sequenced in a study of OX40 agonist ivuxolimab in advanced cancers. The repertoire was sequenced with immunoSEQ multiplex PCR; TCRdb's copy has only in-frame clones and lacks some. Altogether tens of thousands of clones are present, 85% to 90% being singletons, with the ten largest covering under 5.5%. The material was CD4+ or CD8+ T cells sorted from blood, obtained in a trial of the OX40 agonist ivuxolimab. Source of these receptors: an adult with an advanced solid tumor such as melanoma, head and neck, liver or kidney cancer.

There are a few counts of this clone. The rearrangement uses TRBV2 and TRBJ1-4, with D uncertain. V was clipped by 9 bases and J by 8 bases, with 22 bases between them. CDR3 length equals 15 residues. Germline CDR1 and CDR2: SNHLY and FYNNEI. CDR3 nucleotide sequence: TGTGCCAGTGCCCGGTCGGGCGCCCCCGAGGAAAAACTGTTTTTT. It yields the protein CASARSGAPEEKLFF.

The rearrangement uses TRBV4-1 and TRBJ2-1, with a possible D match to TRBD2 (6 bases). This CDR3 has 15 residues. The V end lost 5 bases, the J end lost 0 bases, and 11 bases lay between the germline ends. The germline CDR1 and CDR2 sequences are MGHRA and YSYEKL. CDR3 nucleotide sequence: TGCGCCAGCAGCTGGGGGGAGCCCTCCTACAATGAGCAGTTCTTC. Its translation: CASSWGEPSYNEQFF.

V and J are TRBV7-9 and TRBJ1-3; tentative D call: TRBD1 (5 bases). The CDR3 has 17 amino acids. Trimming stripped 5 bases from V and 0 bases from J, with 17 bases between. CDR1 SEHNR and CDR2 FQNEAQ come from the germline V gene (reference sequence). The CDR3 bases are TGTGCCAGCAGCGGGGGAGGGAACGGAAACTCTGGAAACACCATATATTTT. Translation gives CASSGGGNGNSGNTIYF.

In this sample, this clone is medium-sized. It may be a read error: a sequence one base away is much more abundant. Other DNA sequences in the same sample also yield this CDR3. The rearrangement links TRBV27 to TRBJ2-3; D gene unclear. CDR1 and CDR2 from the germline V gene are MNHEY and SMNVEV (reference sequence). The V end was cut by 6 bases, the J end by 1 base, with 5 bases between. This CDR3 spans 12 amino acids. The CDR3 loop reads CASSPRTDTQYF. As DNA, the CDR3 is TGTGCCAGCAGCCCCCGCACAGATACGCAGTATTTT.

The chain joins TRBV11-3 to TRBJ2-1; 11 bases are a match to TRBD2. The CDR3 is 16 residues long. Trimming took 1 base from V and 4 from J; bases not matched to a gene: 3. The germline V gene encodes CDR1 SGHNT and CDR2 YENEEA. The chain's CDR3 is CASSLVAGGRYNEQFF. CDR3 bases: TGTGCCAGCAGCTTAGTAGCGGGAGGGAGGTACAATGAGCAGTTCTTC.

The rearrangement joins TRBV27 to TRBJ2-1; 9 positions agree with TRBD1. There are 13 residues in the CDR3. Looked up from germline, CDR1 is MNHEY and CDR2 is SMNVEV (reference sequence). V shed 6 bases, J shed 7 bases, and the junction held 4 bases outside the gene matches. CDR3 amino acids: CASSTGGGNEQFF. The CDR3 nucleotides read TGTGCCAGCAGCACAGGGGGCGGGAATGAGCAGTTCTTC.

DNA of the CDR3: TGTGCCAGCAGCTCCCCGAAAGGGGCAGGCCAGACTTTCTTT. Protein product: CASSSPKGAGQTFF. The V and J genes are TRBV7-8 and TRBJ1-1; TRBD1 might be the D (5 bases). This CDR3 comprises 14 residues. V lost 4 bases to trimming and J lost 12 bases, with 21 bases between them. Per the germline V gene, CDR1 is SGHVS and CDR2 is FQNEAQ.

This sequence joins TRBV19 and TRBJ1-2; 11 nucleotides align to TRBD1. The CDR3 runs 13 residues. The ends lost 10 bases at V and 4 bases at J; junction bases unmatched: 5. Germline CDR1 LNHDA, CDR2 SQIVND (reference sequence). The DNA for the CDR3 is TGTGCCACCTGGGGACAGGGGGGCTATGGCTACACCTTC. The encoded protein is CATWGQGGYGYTF.

The rearrangement links TRBV7-2 to TRBJ2-7; the match to TRBD2 covers 8 bases. With 1 base clipped from V and 0 bases from J, the junction kept 5 bases outside the gene matches. Looked up from germline, CDR1 is SGHTA and CDR2 is FQGNSA. The CDR3 is made up of 16 amino acids. CDR3: CASSLESSGSSYEQYF. Written as DNA, the CDR3 is TGTGCCAGCAGCTTAGAGTCCAGCGGGAGCTCCTACGAGCAGTACTTC.

This rearrangement joins TRBV7-9 to TRBJ2-4, with no clear D. From germline, CDR1 is SEHNR and CDR2 FQNEAQ (reference sequence). CDR3 length: 13 residues. Trimming removed 4 bases from V and 5 bases from J, with 9 bases in between. The CDR3 bases are TGTGCCAGCAGCTCCCGGACGGAAAACATTCAGTACTTC. As protein: CASSSRTENIQYF.

The chain couples TRBV10-1 to TRBJ2-3; D might be TRBD1 (6 bases). Germline assignment: CDR1 WNHNN and CDR2 SYGVQD (reference sequence). This CDR3 is built from 14 residues. Trimming stripped 4 bases from V and 0 bases from J, with 8 bases between. The DNA for the CDR3 is TGCGCCAGCAGTGGTGGGGGCAGCACAGATACGCAGTATTTT. Protein product: CASSGGGSTDTQYF.

V gene TRBV11-2 combines with J gene TRBJ1-4; D is uncertain. The CDR3 loop spans 15 amino acids. Germline V gene data show CDR1 as SGHAT and CDR2 as FQNNGV. Trimming pared 5 bases from V and 0 bases from J, leaving 10 bases between. CDR3 DNA: TGTGCCAGCAGCCTAGCCGGGGCAACTAATGAAAAACTGTTTTTT. Amino acid sequence: CASSLAGATNEKLFF.

The genes are TRBV19 and TRBJ1-3; TRBD1 matches 8 bases. This CDR3 is built from 16 residues. V gave up 5 bases and J gave up 5 bases; unmatched junction bases: 11. Looked up from germline, CDR1 is LNHDA and CDR2 is SQIVND (reference sequence). CDR3 in DNA: TGTGCCAGTAGTTCCGCAGGAGGGACAGGAAGAAACACCATATATTTT. Its protein is CASSSAGGTGRNTIYF. Combining the CDR3 with reference TRBV19 and TRBJ1-3 gives the whole variable domain DGGITQSPKYLFRKEGQNVTLSCEQNLNHDAMYWYRQDPGQGLRLIYYSQIVNDFQKGDIAEGYSVSREKKESFPLTVTSAQKNPTAFYLCASSSAGGTGRNTIYFGEGSWLTVV.

The rearrangement uses TRBV21-1 and TRBJ1-4. TRBV21-1 is marked as a pseudogene. This CDR3 region has 15 residues. DNA of the CDR3: TGTGCCAGCAGCAAAAGGTGGTCTGGAGGGGAAAAACTGTTTTTT. Its translation: CASSKRWSGGEKLFF.

The table lists this clone with a few counts. The chain links TRBV28 to TRBJ1-2; D is ambiguous. Trimming removed 5 bases at V and 5 bases at J, with 6 bases between. Germline CDR1 MDHEN, CDR2 SYDVKM. This CDR3 is 11 amino acids long. The CDR3: CASSGVYGYTF. The DNA for the CDR3 is TGTGCCAGCAGTGGGGTTTATGGCTACACCTTC.

V gene TRBV2 combines with J gene TRBJ1-3, with a possible D match to TRBD1 (5 bases). The CDR3 contains 16 residues. V lost 1 base and J lost 1, with 11 bases in between. The V gene's germline CDR1 is SNHLY and CDR2 FYNNEI. The DNA for the CDR3 is TGTGCCAGCAGTGAAGTAGGGGCCATTTCTGGAAACACCATATATTTT. Translating it yields CASSEVGAISGNTIYF. The whole variable domain, remainder taken from reference TRBV2 and TRBJ1-3, is EPEVTQTPSHQVTQMGQEVILRCVPISNHLYFYWYRQILGQKVEFLVSFYNNEISEKSEIFDDQFSVERPDGSNFTLKIRSTKLEDSAMYFCASSEVGAISGNTIYFGEGSWLTVV.

This clone was observed once. The chain links TRBV7-3 to TRBJ2-3, with D tentatively TRBD2 (5 bases). V was pared by 5 bases and J by 3 bases, with 9 bases between. CDR1 SGHTA and CDR2 FQGTGA come from the germline V gene. CDR3 size: 13 residues. The CDR3, as DNA: TGTGCCAGCAGCCCCCCGGGGACAGATACGCAGTATTTT. This translates into CASSPPGTDTQYF. Using reference TRBV7-3 and TRBJ2-3 for the parts outside the CDR3, the full variable domain is GAGVSQTPSNKVTEKGKYVELRCDPISGHTALYWYRQSLGQGPEFLIYFQGTGAADDSGLPNDRFFAVRPEGSVSTLKIQRTERGDSAVYLCASSPPGTDTQYFGPGTRLTVL.

The rearrangement joins TRBV30 to TRBJ1-4; a possible D gene is TRBD1 (5 bases). CDR3 length: 15 amino acids. Deletions cut 0 bases from V and 5 bases from J, with 13 bases between. Germline lookup yields CDR1 GTSNPN and CDR2 SVGIG (reference sequence). In nucleotides, the CDR3 is TGTGCCTGGAGTGTACGGGGCAACAGGAATGAAAAACTGTTTTTT. Translating gives CAWSVRGNRNEKLFF.

This chain links TRBV2 with TRBJ2-1, with D perhaps TRBD1 (5 bases). This CDR3 region has 16 residues. The ends were cut back, 5 bases at V and 1 base at J, with 15 bases in the middle. Germline values: CDR1 SNHLY, CDR2 FYNNEI. CDR3 in amino acids: CASSPQGAPSYNEQFF. The CDR3 nucleotides are TGTGCCAGCAGTCCCCAAGGGGCGCCTTCCTACAATGAGCAGTTCTTC.

V and J are TRBV6-1 and TRBJ2-7; D might be TRBD1 (5 bases). The CDR3 is 15 residues long. Germline V lookup: CDR1 MNHNS, CDR2 SASEGT. The germline V and J ends were trimmed by 3 bases and 3 bases, with 15 bases remaining between them. The CDR3 DNA follows: TGTGCCAGCAGTGAGGGAAACCAGGGTGGCTACGAGCAGTACTTC. It encodes CASSEGNQGGYEQYF.

The V gene is TRBV14, the J gene TRBJ2-5, with 7 bases aligning to TRBD2. V was pared by 2 bases and J by 5 bases, with 11 bases of the junction left unmatched. There are 16 residues in the CDR3. In germline, CDR1 is SGHDN, CDR2 FVKESK. CDR3 sequence (DNA): TGTGCCAGCAGCCAACCTGGCGGGAGCTTTCGGGAGACCCAGTACTTC. Amino acid sequence: CASSQPGGSFRETQYF.

This chain joins TRBV11-3 and TRBJ1-2, with TRBD1 identical over 9 bases. There are 15 residues in the CDR3. J gave up 4 bases and V 5 bases, and 8 bases lay outside the gene matches. Germline V gives CDR1 SGHNT, CDR2 YENEEA. CDR3 amino acids: CASSTRTGATYGYTF. CDR3 in DNA: TGTGCCAGCAGCACAAGGACAGGGGCCACCTATGGCTACACCTTC.